The 29 T cell receptor beta chains reported below all come from one sample, sequenced in a study of early T cells in non-severe SARS-CoV-2 infection. TCRdb reprocessed the 5' RACE reads with MiXCR, giving one entry per CDR3 protein. This table has more than 35,000 distinct CDR3 sequences, 5.9% appearing once. The sequenced sample consisted of whole blood. These receptors originate from an adult who was a healthcare worker with PCR-confirmed SARS-CoV-2 infection or an uninfected control (not recorded which).

This clonotype occurred a few times. This sequence joins TRBV29-1 and TRBJ1-2; tentative D call: TRBD1 (6 bases). CDR3 size: 13 residues. Looked up from germline, CDR1 is SQVTM and CDR2 is ANQGSEA. The V and J ends lost 4 bases and 3 bases respectively, with 12 bases between them. CDR3 nucleotides: TGCAGCGTTGGGACAGCTAAGGACTATGGCTACACCTTC. It codes for CSVGTAKDYGYTF. The whole variable domain, remainder taken from reference TRBV29-1 and TRBJ1-2, is SAVISQKPSRDICQRGTSLTIQCQVDSQVTMMFWYRQQPGQSLTLIATANQGSEATYESGFVIDKFPISRPNLTFSTLTVSNMSPEDSSIYLCSVGTAKDYGYTFGSGTRLTVV.

This clonotype was detected many times. The genes are TRBV6-4 and TRBJ2-3, with 8 bases lining up with TRBD1. V dropped 4 bases and J dropped 1; count of bases not matched to a gene: 7. Germline CDR1 MRHNA, CDR2 SNTAGT. The CDR3 spans 16 residues. The CDR3 protein is CASSALPGQGTDTQYF. The CDR3 DNA reads TGTGCCAGCAGTGCCCTACCGGGACAGGGCACAGATACGCAGTATTTT.

This clonotype was picked up many times. This sequence joins TRBV7-2 and TRBJ2-7; 7 positions agree with TRBD2. Germline V gene sequence: CDR1 SGHTA, CDR2 FQGNSA. V lost 5 bases and J lost 10; bases outside the gene matches: 14. The CDR3 loop spans 14 amino acids. The CDR3 spells CASSLTSLDYLQYF. Written as DNA, the CDR3 is TGTGCCAGCAGCCTGACTAGCCTGGATTATCTTCAGTACTTC.

This chain joins TRBV10-1 and TRBJ2-5; TRBD1 or TRBD2 may be the D gene (5 bases each). Trimming cost V 5 bases and J 3 bases, with 13 bases left between them. Germline-derived CDR1 and CDR2 are WNHNN and SYGVQD (reference sequence). This CDR3 has 14 amino acids. CDR3 coding DNA: TGCGCCAGCAGTACCGGGACCGAAGAAGAGACCCAGTACTTC. It yields the protein CASSTGTEEETQYF.

There are a few counts of this clonotype. The chain recombines TRBV28 with TRBJ1-2; TRBD1 matches 9 bases. This CDR3 region has 15 residues. V lost 4 bases, J lost 7 bases, and 10 bases stayed unmatched. The germline CDR1 and CDR2 sequences are MDHEN and SYDVKM. CDR3 sequence (DNA): TGTGCCAGCAGTTCAAATGGACAGGGGAGGGGTGGCTACACCTTC. The encoded protein is CASSSNGQGRGGYTF.

CDR3 sequence (DNA): TGTGCCAGCAGCGTACAGGTGAACACTGAAGCTTTCTTT. Translated, it gives CASSVQVNTEAFF. The rearrangement uses TRBV11-3 and TRBJ1-1; D possibly corresponds to TRBD1 (5 bases). CDR3 length: 13 residues. Germline CDR1 SGHNT, CDR2 YENEEA. Trimming removed 5 bases at V and 0 bases at J, with 7 bases between.

Ten or more counts support this clonotype. The chain couples TRBV21-1 to TRBJ1-1; TRBD1 reflects the table's D call only, with no check against the DNA. TRBV21-1 is an annotated pseudogene. The CDR3 has 14 amino acids. The CDR3 protein is CASTLDRENTEAFF. DNA for the CDR3: TGTGCCAGCACTCTGGACAGGGAGAACACTGAAGCTTTCTTT.

On this clonotype itself: This may come from a read error, since a much larger clone is one base off. This chain uses TRBV29-1 with TRBJ2-7, with D tentatively TRBD2 (5 bases). Germline V CDR1 and CDR2: SQVTM, ANQGSEA. The CDR3 has 14 residues. CDR3 DNA sequence: TGCAGCGTTCCCGGTGAAGGGAGCTCCCACGAGCAGTACTTC. Protein sequence: CSVPGEGSSHEQYF.

The table lists this clonotype with many counts. The genes are TRBV6-1 and TRBJ2-7; perhaps TRBD2 as D (5 bases). CDR3 size: 14 residues. The V and J ends lost 2 bases and 4 bases respectively, with 12 bases between them. Germline V lookup: CDR1 MNHNS, CDR2 SASEGT. DNA of the CDR3: TGTGCCAGCAGTGAACCCGGGGTAGGGTACGAGCAGTACTTC. It translates to CASSEPGVGYEQYF.

The sample holds many counts of this clonotype. The V and J genes are TRBV20-1 and TRBJ2-5; D is possibly TRBD2 (5 bases). Germline CDR1 DFQATT, CDR2 SNEGSKA (reference sequence). Trimming removed 3 bases from V and 2 bases from J, with 13 bases in between. The CDR3 is 14 amino acids. CDR3 in DNA: TGCAGTGCTAGCTTAGGACTGGTACAAGAGACCCAGTACTTC. Translating gives CSASLGLVQETQYF.

This clonotype was detected ten times or more. This chain uses TRBV6-6 with TRBJ2-5; a possible D gene is TRBD1 (5 bases). The germline V gene encodes CDR1 MNHNY and CDR2 SVGAGI (reference sequence). The CDR3 extends over 13 amino acids. Trimming cost V 4 bases and J 3 bases, with 9 bases left between them. The CDR3 DNA sequence: TGTGCCAGCAGTTTGCAGGGCGAAGAGACCCAGTACTTC. This gives the protein CASSLQGEETQYF.

The sample holds many counts of this clonotype. The gene calls are TRBV29-1 and TRBJ1-1; D not certain. Germline values: CDR1 SQVTM, CDR2 ANQGSEA. V was pared by 4 bases and J by 3 bases, with 9 bases between. This CDR3 is built from 12 residues. The CDR3 here is CSVGDGHTEAFF. DNA for the CDR3: TGCAGCGTTGGAGACGGACACACTGAAGCTTTCTTT.

V gene TRBV6-5 combines with J gene TRBJ1-5, with 7 bases identical to TRBD1. After removal of 7 bases from V and 1 base from J, the junction contained 7 bases not matched to a gene. Germline V lookup: CDR1 MNHEY, CDR2 SVGAGI. This CDR3 has 15 residues. CDR3 loop: CASTLARGSNQPQHF. CDR3 nucleotide sequence: TGTGCCAGCACCCTGGCCAGGGGGAGCAATCAGCCCCAGCATTTT.

In this sample, this clonotype turned up many times. The chain links TRBV9 to TRBJ2-1, with D perhaps TRBD2 (5 bases). The CDR3 loop spans 17 amino acids. Trimming removed 0 bases from V and 6 bases from J, with 19 bases in between. Looked up from germline, CDR1 is SGDLS and CDR2 is YYNGEE. The CDR3 region is CASSVGVGSGYTNEQFF. CDR3 bases: TGTGCCAGCAGCGTAGGTGTAGGGAGTGGGTATACCAATGAGCAGTTCTTC.

The table lists this clonotype with many counts. The chain joins TRBV5-4 to TRBJ2-2; D remains ambiguous. This CDR3 is 15 amino acids long. The germline V gene encodes CDR1 SGHNT and CDR2 YYREEE (reference sequence). The V end lost 0 bases, the J end lost 1 base, and 7 bases lay between the germline ends. This chain's CDR3 is CASSLGLENTGELFF. The CDR3 nucleotides read TGTGCCAGCAGCTTGGGGCTAGAGAACACCGGGGAGCTGTTTTTT.

In its sample, this clonotype was seen many times. The CDR3 bases are TGTGCCAGCAGCAAATGGGGCCGCAATCAGCCCCAGCATTTT. Protein sequence: CASSKWGRNQPQHF. The chain couples TRBV27 to TRBJ1-5; TRBD1 might be the D (5 bases). V was pared by 6 bases and J by 2 bases, with 11 bases between. The CDR3 contains 14 residues. Germline assignment: CDR1 MNHEY and CDR2 SMNVEV (reference sequence).

A few counts support this clonotype. The chain recombines TRBV7-2 with TRBJ2-2; a weak D match, TRBD1 (5 bases). Germline V gene sequence: CDR1 SGHTA, CDR2 FQGNSA. There are 21 residues in the CDR3. V was pared by 5 bases and J by 3 bases, with 31 bases between. This chain's CDR3 is CASSLGRARAGPNTYTGELFF. For the CDR3, the DNA is TGTGCCAGCAGCCTAGGGCGAGCCAGGGCAGGTCCCAACACTTACACCGGGGAGCTGTTTTTT.

The sample holds many counts of this clonotype. The gene calls are TRBV4-1 and TRBJ2-1, with D tentatively TRBD2 (6 bases). This CDR3 is 15 amino acids long. V gave up 2 bases and J gave up 3 bases, with 11 bases separating them. Germline V gives CDR1 MGHRA, CDR2 YSYEKL. In DNA, the CDR3 is TGCGCCAGCAGCCAACCGACTAGGAGCTACAATGAGCAGTTCTTC. It specifies CASSQPTRSYNEQFF.

This clonotype showed up many times. The J gene is TRBJ2-1, the V gene TRBV6-1; D not certain. V was pared by 3 bases and J by 6 bases, with 9 bases between. The CDR3 runs 13 residues. Germline V gene data show CDR1 as MNHNS and CDR2 as SASEGT. In DNA, the CDR3 is TGTGCCAGCAGTGACGCATTAACCAATGAGCAGTTCTTC. It is translated as CASSDALTNEQFF.

This clonotype was seen ten or more times. The chain has TRBV20-1 and TRBJ2-1; 7 bases line up with TRBD2. The germline V gene has CDR1 DFQATT and CDR2 SNEGSKA (reference sequence). Germline trimming cut 6 bases from V and 2 bases from J; bases unmatched to any gene: 7. The CDR3 has 14 residues. CDR3 DNA: TGCAGTGCCAGGTCCAGCGGGGCCTACAATGAGCAGTTCTTC. Residues: CSARSSGAYNEQFF.

This clonotype was observed many times. At one end the junction does not follow the germline gene, possibly because of a read error. The rearrangement links TRBV5-1 to TRBJ1-3; D is unresolved. The germline V gene encodes CDR1 SGHRS and CDR2 YFSETQ. The CDR3 is 15 residues long. This chain's CDR3 is CASSLTFSSENTIYF. Written as DNA, the CDR3 is TGCGCCAGCAGCTTAACTTTTAGCTCTGAAAACACCATATATTTT. The full variable domain, its missing parts supplied by reference TRBV5-1 and TRBJ1-3, is KAGVTQTPRYLIKTRGQQVTLSCSPISGHRSVSWYQQTPGQGLQFLFEYFSETQRNKGNFPGRFSGRQFSNSRSEMNVSTLELGDSALYLCASSLTFSSENTIYFGEGSWLTVV.

At least ten counts were recorded for this clonotype. The chain joins TRBV28 to TRBJ1-2; 7 bases are a match to TRBD1. This CDR3 has 16 amino acids. The V and J ends lost 3 bases and 4 bases, in that order; junction bases with no gene match: 11. Germline CDR1 and CDR2: MDHEN and SYDVKM. CDR3 sequence reads: CASSLYTYRDSYGYTF. In DNA form, the CDR3 reads TGTGCCAGCAGTTTGTACACTTACAGGGACAGCTATGGCTACACCTTC.

The V and J genes are TRBV15 and TRBJ2-5, with unresolved D. This CDR3 has 15 amino acids. CDR1 LNHNV and CDR2 YYDKDF come from the germline V gene (reference sequence). The V end lost 0 bases, the J end lost 3 bases, and 11 bases lay between the germline ends. DNA for the CDR3: TGTGCCACCAGCAGAGATATGGTCACAAAAGAGACCCAGTACTTC. Translation gives CATSRDMVTKETQYF.

This clonotype was observed many times. The rearrangement uses TRBV27 and TRBJ2-3, with 11 bases aligning to TRBD1. The junction had 5 bases not matched to a gene; V was cut back by 3 bases and J by 3 bases. The CDR3 sequence is 16 residues long. CDR1 is MNHEY, CDR2 SMNVEV, per germline (reference sequence). The CDR3 loop reads CASSFTGQGETDTQYF. In DNA form, the CDR3 reads TGTGCCAGCAGTTTTACGGGACAGGGGGAAACAGATACGCAGTATTTT.

Many counts were recorded for this clonotype. The rearrangement uses TRBV10-3 and TRBJ2-5; a possible D gene is TRBD2 (5 bases). The CDR3 consists of 14 residues. From germline, CDR1 is ENHRY and CDR2 SYGVKD. Trimming cost V 8 bases and J 0 bases, with 13 bases left between them. CDR3 nucleotides: TGTGCCATCCGGGATGAAACCTACCAAGAGACCCAGTACTTC. This gives the protein CAIRDETYQETQYF.

This clonotype was detected only a few times. V usage is TRBV9 and J usage is TRBJ2-3; TRBD2 agrees at 8 bases. Trimming removed 2 bases from V and 5 bases from J; junction bases left unmatched: 10. This CDR3 comprises 16 residues. Germline-derived CDR1 and CDR2 are SGDLS and YYNGEE. This CDR3 reads CASSVTSGRVEDTQYF. The CDR3 nucleotides read TGTGCCAGCAGCGTTACTAGCGGCAGAGTGGAAGATACGCAGTATTTT.

In this sample, this clonotype turned up many times. The chain carries TRBV27 and TRBJ1-1; TRBD1 is a possible D gene (6 bases). V shed 3 bases and J shed 5 bases, with 10 bases lying between them. CDR3 length: 13 amino acids. The germline gives CDR1 MNHEY, CDR2 SMNVEV (reference sequence). The chain's CDR3 is CASSLRQGTEAFF. The CDR3 nucleotides are TGTGCCAGCAGTTTGCGGCAGGGGACTGAAGCTTTCTTT.

This clonotype has only a few counts. This sequence joins TRBV18 and TRBJ2-1; 11 bases match TRBD2. The germline V gene has CDR1 KGHSH and CDR2 LQKENI. V was clipped by 6 bases and J by 7 bases; unmatched bases: 11. This CDR3 comprises 16 residues. As DNA, the CDR3 is TGTGCCAGCTCGCGGGTACTAGCGGGAGATAAAAATGAGCAGTTCTTC. This gives the protein CASSRVLAGDKNEQFF.

This clonotype was detected many times. This chain's CDR3 is CATSGTIQGPWETQYF. The CDR3 coding sequence is TGTGCCACCAGCGGGACGATACAGGGCCCGTGGGAGACCCAGTACTTC. The rearrangement uses TRBV15 and TRBJ2-5, with D possibly being TRBD1 (6 bases). The CDR3 contains 16 residues. The V end was cut by 5 bases, the J end by 5 bases, with 21 bases between. Germline V gene lookup returns CDR1 LNHNV and CDR2 YYDKDF (reference sequence).